Presented here are 4 T cell receptor beta chains from one specimen sequenced in a study of T-cell memory formation after mild COVID-19. MiXCR, run by TCRdb on the 5' RACE reads, gives a single entry per CDR3 protein. The sample has fewer than 450,000 distinct CDR3 sequences, approximately 21% seen once. Specimen: PBMCs or a T cell subset sorted from them (not recorded which). These receptors all come from an adult woman who had mild COVID-19 (a few samples of this study predate the infection). Cell type and time point are not known.

The table lists this clonotype with a few counts. The rearrangement links TRBV6-5 to TRBJ1-5; D ambiguous. V lost 0 bases, J lost 7 bases, and 7 bases lay in between. Per germline, CDR1 MNHEY and CDR2 SVGAGI. The CDR3 extends over 13 amino acids. The CDR3 region is CASSYSMRQPQHF. The CDR3 DNA is TGTGCCAGCAGTTACTCGATGAGGCAGCCCCAGCATTTT.

This clonotype showed up just a few times. V is TRBV6-6 and J is TRBJ1-5; D remains ambiguous. The CDR3 consists of 15 residues. Trimming took 0 bases from V and 3 from J, leaving 9 bases between them. The germline V gene has CDR1 MNHNY and CDR2 SVGAGI (reference sequence). The CDR3 loop is CASSYSKRNNQPQHF. The CDR3 coding sequence is TGTGCCAGCAGTTACTCGAAACGGAACAATCAGCCCCAGCATTTT.

This clonotype was counted only a few times. V and J are TRBV7-3 and TRBJ2-3; tentatively, D is TRBD1 (6 bases). The V gene lost 11 bases and the J gene lost 3 bases, with 15 bases spanning the gap. The germline V gene encodes CDR1 SGHTA and CDR2 FQGTGA. This CDR3 has 13 amino acids. The CDR3 region is CASQGPPTDTQYF. The CDR3 nucleotides read TGTGCCTCGCAGGGGCCCCCAACAGATACGCAGTATTTT. Using reference TRBV7-3 and TRBJ2-3 for the parts outside the CDR3, the full variable domain is GAGVSQTPSNKVTEKGKYVELRCDPISGHTALYWYRQSLGQGPEFLIYFQGTGAADDSGLPNDRFFAVRPEGSVSTLKIQRTERGDSAVYLCASQGPPTDTQYFGPGTRLTVL.

This clonotype was seen only a few times. The rearrangement links TRBV12-3 or TRBV12-4 to TRBJ2-1; unclear D gene. This CDR3 contains 11 residues. The ends were cut back, 1 base at V and 13 bases at J, with 8 bases in the middle. CDR3 DNA: TGTGCCAGCAGTTTAGTAGGCTCACAGTTCTTC. Its protein is CASSLVGSQFF.